The 10 T cell receptor beta chains below were found in one sample sequenced in a study of blood T cell repertoires in COVID-19. Some clones are missing from TCRdb's copy, which holds only in-frame ones; the method was immunoSEQ multiplex PCR. The profile covers around 270,000 clones, with 86% appearing a single time and roughly 9.8% taken by the ten largest. The sequenced material came from peripheral blood. The origin of the receptors is a man aged 40-49 years who had recovered from COVID-19.

The rearrangement links TRBV19 to TRBJ1-1; D unresolved. V was clipped by 6 bases and J by 8 bases, with 22 bases between them. Germline CDR1 LNHDA, CDR2 SQIVND (reference sequence). CDR3 size: 15 residues. The CDR3 DNA follows: TGTGCCAGTAGGCTTACCTATGATAACCCCAACGAAGCTTTCTTT. Translation gives CASRLTYDNPNEAFF.

The chain has TRBV7-9 and TRBJ1-6; TRBD1 matches at 7 bases. CDR1 and CDR2 (germline): SEHNR, FQNEAQ (reference sequence). CDR3 length equals 15 residues. V shed 5 bases, J shed 13 bases, and the junction held 14 bases outside the gene matches. The CDR3 sequence: CASSIQRQGHFPLHF. The CDR3 nucleotides read TGTGCCAGCAGCATACAACGACAGGGCCATTTTCCCCTCCACTTT.

V gene TRBV7-2 combines with J gene TRBJ1-1; the match to TRBD1 covers 7 bases. J gave up 3 bases and V 6 bases, and 4 bases lay outside the gene matches. The CDR3 has 13 amino acids. Per the germline V gene, CDR1 is SGHTA and CDR2 is FQGNSA. The CDR3 region is CASRGGWDTEAFF. CDR3 nucleotide sequence: TGTGCCAGCAGAGGGGGCTGGGACACTGAAGCTTTCTTT.

The sample holds a few counts of this clone. The chain couples TRBV7-2 to TRBJ1-5; no firm D call. The ends were cut back, 2 bases at V and 6 bases at J, with 8 bases in the middle. The germline V gene encodes CDR1 SGHTA and CDR2 FQGNSA. CDR3 length equals 13 residues. In nucleotides, the CDR3 is TGTGCCAGCAGCTTATACAGAAGTCAGCCCCAGCATTTT. It yields the protein CASSLYRSQPQHF.

The chain has TRBV27 and TRBJ1-2, with a possible D match to TRBD1 (5 bases). The CDR3 is 13 amino acids. V was clipped by 7 bases and J by 8 bases, with 17 bases between them. Germline V gene sequence: CDR1 MNHEY, CDR2 SMNVEV (reference sequence). This CDR3 reads CASTPGGGRGYTF. Here the CDR3 DNA reads TGTGCCAGCACCCCCGGGGGGGGTCGCGGCTACACCTTC.

The rearrangement joins TRBV6-6 to TRBJ2-2; 11 bases are a match to TRBD2. Germline trimming cut 5 bases from V and 5 bases from J; bases unmatched to any gene: 16. Germline V gene data show CDR1 as MNHNY and CDR2 as SVGAGI (reference sequence). This CDR3 comprises 19 residues. The CDR3 sequence: CASSPLVAGGPRGTGELFF. CDR3 coding DNA: TGTGCCAGCAGTCCACTCGTAGCGGGAGGGCCTAGGGGGACCGGGGAGCTGTTTTTT.

This clone has more than one count but fewer than ten. The chain carries TRBV4-3 and TRBJ1-5; a weak D match, TRBD1 (5 bases). Deletions cut 0 bases from V and 4 bases from J, with 13 bases between. In germline, CDR1 is LGHNA, CDR2 YSLEER. The CDR3 runs to 16 residues. CDR3 protein: CASSQDPGDPNQPQHF. The CDR3, as DNA: TGCGCCAGCAGCCAAGATCCGGGGGATCCAAATCAGCCCCAGCATTTT.

J is TRBJ1-5 and V is TRBV2; D possibly corresponds to TRBD1 (6 bases). The CDR3 is 15 amino acids. The ends were cut back, 8 bases at V and 8 bases at J, with 22 bases in the middle. Germline assignment: CDR1 SNHLY and CDR2 FYNNEI. In DNA, the CDR3 is TGTGCCAGCGGGGGGGCTTTGATACAGGGAAAGCCCCAGCATTTT. Protein product: CASGGALIQGKPQHF.

The chain recombines TRBV7-8 with TRBJ2-3; D unclear. Deletions cut 3 bases from V and 6 bases from J, with 10 bases between. This CDR3 comprises 13 residues. Germline V gene sequence: CDR1 SGHVS, CDR2 FQNEAQ. The CDR3 here is CASSFRPRDTQYF. The DNA of the CDR3 is TGTGCCAGCAGCTTTCGACCGCGGGATACGCAGTATTTT.

The gene calls are TRBV7-8 and TRBJ2-7, with a weak D call TRBD1 (6 bases). The V gene's germline CDR1 is SGHVS and CDR2 FQNEAQ. V gave up 1 base and J gave up 0 bases, with 10 bases separating them. The CDR3 runs 15 residues. CDR3 nucleotides: TGTGCCAGCAGCTTAGAAACGGGACACTCCTACGAGCAGTACTTC. It codes for CASSLETGHSYEQYF. Full variable domain (rest looked up from reference TRBV7-8 and TRBJ2-7): GAGVSQSPRYKVAKRGQDVALRCDPISGHVSLFWYQQALGQGPEFLTYFQNEAQLDKSGLPSDRFFAERPEGSVSTLKIQRTQQEDSAVYLCASSLETGHSYEQYFGPGTRLTVT.